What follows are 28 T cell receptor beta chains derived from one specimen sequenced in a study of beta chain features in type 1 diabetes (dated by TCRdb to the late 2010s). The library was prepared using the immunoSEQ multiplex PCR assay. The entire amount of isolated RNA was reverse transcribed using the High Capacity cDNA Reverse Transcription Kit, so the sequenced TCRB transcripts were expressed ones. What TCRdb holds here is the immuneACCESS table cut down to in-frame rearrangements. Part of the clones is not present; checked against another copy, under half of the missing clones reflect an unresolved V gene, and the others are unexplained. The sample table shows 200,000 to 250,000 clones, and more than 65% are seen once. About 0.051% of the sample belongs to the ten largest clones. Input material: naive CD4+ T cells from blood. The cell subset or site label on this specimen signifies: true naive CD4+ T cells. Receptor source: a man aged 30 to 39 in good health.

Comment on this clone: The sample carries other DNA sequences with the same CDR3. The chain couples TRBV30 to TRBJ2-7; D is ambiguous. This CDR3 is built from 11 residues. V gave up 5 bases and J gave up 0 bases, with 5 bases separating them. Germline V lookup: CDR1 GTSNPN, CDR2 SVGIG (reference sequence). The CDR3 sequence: CAWSSSYEQYF. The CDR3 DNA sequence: TGTGCCTGGTCCAGCTCCTACGAGCAGTACTTC.

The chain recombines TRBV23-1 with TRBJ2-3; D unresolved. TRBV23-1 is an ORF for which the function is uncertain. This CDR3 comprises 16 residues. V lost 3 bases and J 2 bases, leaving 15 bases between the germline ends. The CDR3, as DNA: TGCGCCAGCAGTCATCGTACACCCTCTAACACAGATACGCAGTATTTT. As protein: CASSHRTPSNTDTQYF.

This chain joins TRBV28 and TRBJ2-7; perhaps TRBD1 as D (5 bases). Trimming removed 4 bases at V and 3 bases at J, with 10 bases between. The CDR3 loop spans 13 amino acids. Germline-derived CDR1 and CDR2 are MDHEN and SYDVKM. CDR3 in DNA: TGTGCCAGCAGTTCTTGGACATACTACGAGCAGTACTTC. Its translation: CASSSWTYYEQYF.

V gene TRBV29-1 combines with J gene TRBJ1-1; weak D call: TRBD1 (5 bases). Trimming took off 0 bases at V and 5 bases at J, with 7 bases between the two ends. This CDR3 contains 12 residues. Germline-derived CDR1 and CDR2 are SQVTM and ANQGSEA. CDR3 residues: CSVEDRGTEAFF. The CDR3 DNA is TGCAGCGTTGAAGATAGGGGAACTGAAGCTTTCTTT.

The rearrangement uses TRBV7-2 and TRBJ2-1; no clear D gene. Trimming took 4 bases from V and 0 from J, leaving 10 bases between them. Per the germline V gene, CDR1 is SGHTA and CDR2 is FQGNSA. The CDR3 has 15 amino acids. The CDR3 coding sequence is TGTGCCAGCAGCTACGGACCGAGCTCCTACAATGAGCAGTTCTTC. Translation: CASSYGPSSYNEQFF. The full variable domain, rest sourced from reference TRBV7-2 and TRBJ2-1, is GAGVSQSPSNKVTEKGKDVELRCDPISGHTALYWYRQSLGQGLEFLIYFQGNSAPDKSGLPSDRFSAERTGGSVSTLTIQRTQQEDSAVYLCASSYGPSSYNEQFFGPGTRLTVL.

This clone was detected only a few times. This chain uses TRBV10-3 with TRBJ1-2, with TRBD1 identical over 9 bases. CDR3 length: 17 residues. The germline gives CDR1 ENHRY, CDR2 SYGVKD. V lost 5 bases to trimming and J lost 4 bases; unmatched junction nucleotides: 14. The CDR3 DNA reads TGTGCCATCAGTTTAACAGGGGGCGTGAAGGACTTCTATGGCTACACCTTC. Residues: CAISLTGGVKDFYGYTF.

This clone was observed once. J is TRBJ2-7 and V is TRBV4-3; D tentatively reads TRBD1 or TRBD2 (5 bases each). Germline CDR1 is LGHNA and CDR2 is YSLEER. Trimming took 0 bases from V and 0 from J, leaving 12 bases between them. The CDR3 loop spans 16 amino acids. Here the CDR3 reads CASSQEEGISSYEQYF. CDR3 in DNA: TGCGCCAGCAGCCAAGAAGAGGGGATCAGCTCCTACGAGCAGTACTTC.

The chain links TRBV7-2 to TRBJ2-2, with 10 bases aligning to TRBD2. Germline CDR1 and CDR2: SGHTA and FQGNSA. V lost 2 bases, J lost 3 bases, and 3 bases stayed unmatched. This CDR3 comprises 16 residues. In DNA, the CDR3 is TGTGCCAGCAGCTTACTAGCGGGAGCCGACACCGGGGAGCTGTTTTTT. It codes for CASSLLAGADTGELFF.

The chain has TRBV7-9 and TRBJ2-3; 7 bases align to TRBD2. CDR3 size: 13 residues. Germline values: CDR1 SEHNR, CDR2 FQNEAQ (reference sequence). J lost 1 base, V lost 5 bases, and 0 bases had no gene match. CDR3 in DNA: TGTGCCAGCAGCCGGGAGGGCACAGATACGCAGTATTTT. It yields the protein CASSREGTDTQYF. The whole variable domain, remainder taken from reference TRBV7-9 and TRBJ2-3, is DTGVSQNPRHKITKRGQNVTFRCDPISEHNRLYWYRQTLGQGPEFLTYFQNEAQLEKSRLLSDRFSAERPKGSFSTLEIQRTEQGDSAMYLCASSREGTDTQYFGPGTRLTVL.

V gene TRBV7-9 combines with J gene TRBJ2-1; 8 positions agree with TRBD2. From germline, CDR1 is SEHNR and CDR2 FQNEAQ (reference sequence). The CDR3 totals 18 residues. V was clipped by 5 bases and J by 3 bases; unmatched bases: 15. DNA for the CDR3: TGTGCCAGCAGCAATCTCGCGGGGGGAATAGCGGACTACAATGAGCAGTTCTTC. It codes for CASSNLAGGIADYNEQFF.

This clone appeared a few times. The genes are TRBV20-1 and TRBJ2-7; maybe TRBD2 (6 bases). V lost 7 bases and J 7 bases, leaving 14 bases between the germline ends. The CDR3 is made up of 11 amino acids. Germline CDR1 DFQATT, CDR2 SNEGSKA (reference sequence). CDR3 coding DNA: TGCAGTGTACCTAGCGCGGGAGAGCAGTACTTC. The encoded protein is CSVPSAGEQYF.

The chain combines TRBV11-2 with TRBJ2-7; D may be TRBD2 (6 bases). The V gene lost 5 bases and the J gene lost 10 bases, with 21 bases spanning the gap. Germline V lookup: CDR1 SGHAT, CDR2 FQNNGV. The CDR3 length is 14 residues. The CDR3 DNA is TGTGCCAGCAGCCGCGGGATTAACCGGGACTCTCAGTACTTC. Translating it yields CASSRGINRDSQYF.

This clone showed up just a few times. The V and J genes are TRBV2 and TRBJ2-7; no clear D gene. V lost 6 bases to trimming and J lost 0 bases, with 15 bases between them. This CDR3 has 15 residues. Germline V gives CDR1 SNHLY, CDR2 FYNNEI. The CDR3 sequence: CASRERTESSYEQYF. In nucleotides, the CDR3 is TGTGCCAGCAGGGAAAGGACCGAGTCCTCCTACGAGCAGTACTTC.

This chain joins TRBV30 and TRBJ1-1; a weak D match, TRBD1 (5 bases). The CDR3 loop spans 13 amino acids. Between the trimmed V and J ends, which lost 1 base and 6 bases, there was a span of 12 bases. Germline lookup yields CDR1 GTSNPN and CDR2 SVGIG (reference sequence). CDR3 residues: CAWSDLGGSEAFF. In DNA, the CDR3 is TGTGCCTGGAGTGATCTGGGGGGATCTGAAGCTTTCTTT.

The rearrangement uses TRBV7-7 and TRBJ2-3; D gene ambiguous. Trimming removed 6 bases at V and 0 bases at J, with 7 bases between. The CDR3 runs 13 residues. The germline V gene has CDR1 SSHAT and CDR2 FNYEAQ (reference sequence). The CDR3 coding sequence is TGTGCCAGCAGGCAGTTGAGCACAGATACGCAGTATTTT. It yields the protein CASRQLSTDTQYF.

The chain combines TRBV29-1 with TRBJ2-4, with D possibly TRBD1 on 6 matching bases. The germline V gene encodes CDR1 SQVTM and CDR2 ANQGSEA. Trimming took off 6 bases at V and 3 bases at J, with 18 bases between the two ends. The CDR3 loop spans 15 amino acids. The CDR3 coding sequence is TGCAGCGTACAAGATCCAGGGGTTCTCAAAAACATTCAGTACTTC. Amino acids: CSVQDPGVLKNIQYF.

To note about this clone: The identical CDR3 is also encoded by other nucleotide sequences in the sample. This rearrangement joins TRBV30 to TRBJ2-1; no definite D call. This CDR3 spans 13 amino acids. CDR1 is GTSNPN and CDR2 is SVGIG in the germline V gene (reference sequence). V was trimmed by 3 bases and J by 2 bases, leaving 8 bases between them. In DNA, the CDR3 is TGTGCCTGGAGCGGGCTCGCCTACAATGAGCAGTTCTTC. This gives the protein CAWSGLAYNEQFF. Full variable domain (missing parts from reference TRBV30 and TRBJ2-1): SQTIHQWPATLVQPVGSPLSLECTVEGTSNPNLYWYRQAAGRGLQLLFYSVGIGQISSEVPQNLSASRPQDRQFILSSKKLLLSDSGFYLCAWSGLAYNEQFFGPGTRLTVL.

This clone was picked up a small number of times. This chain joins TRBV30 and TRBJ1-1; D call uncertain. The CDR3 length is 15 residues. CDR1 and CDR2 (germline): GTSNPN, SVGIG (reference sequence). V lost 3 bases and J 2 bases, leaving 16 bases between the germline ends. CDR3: CAWRGQIARNTEAFF. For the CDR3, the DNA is TGTGCCTGGAGGGGCCAGATTGCCAGAAACACTGAAGCTTTCTTT. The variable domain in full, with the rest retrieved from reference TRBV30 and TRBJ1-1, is SQTIHQWPATLVQPVGSPLSLECTVEGTSNPNLYWYRQAAGRGLQLLFYSVGIGQISSEVPQNLSASRPQDRQFILSSKKLLLSDSGFYLCAWRGQIARNTEAFFGQGTRLTVV.

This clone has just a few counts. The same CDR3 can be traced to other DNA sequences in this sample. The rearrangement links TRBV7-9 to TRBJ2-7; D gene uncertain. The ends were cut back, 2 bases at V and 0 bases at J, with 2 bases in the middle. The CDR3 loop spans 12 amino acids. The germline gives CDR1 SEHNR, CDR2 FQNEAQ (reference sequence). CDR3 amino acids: CASSLSSYEQYF. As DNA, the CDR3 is TGTGCCAGCAGCTTATCCTCCTACGAGCAGTACTTC.

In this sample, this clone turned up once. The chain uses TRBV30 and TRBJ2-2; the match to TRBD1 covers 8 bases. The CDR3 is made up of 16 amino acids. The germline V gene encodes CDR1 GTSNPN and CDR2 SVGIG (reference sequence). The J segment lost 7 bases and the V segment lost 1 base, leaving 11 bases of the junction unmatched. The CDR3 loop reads CAWSEPLRGQIGELFF. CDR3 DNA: TGTGCCTGGAGTGAGCCCCTCAGGGGGCAGATCGGGGAGCTGTTTTTT.

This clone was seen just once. The CDR3 region is CAWTSGRGDEQYF. DNA of the CDR3: TGTGCCTGGACTAGCGGAAGGGGGGACGAGCAGTACTTC. The V gene is TRBV30, the J gene TRBJ2-7; D might be TRBD2 (7 bases). V was trimmed by 4 bases and J by 5 bases, leaving 15 bases between them. This CDR3 spans 13 amino acids. From germline, CDR1 is GTSNPN and CDR2 SVGIG (reference sequence).

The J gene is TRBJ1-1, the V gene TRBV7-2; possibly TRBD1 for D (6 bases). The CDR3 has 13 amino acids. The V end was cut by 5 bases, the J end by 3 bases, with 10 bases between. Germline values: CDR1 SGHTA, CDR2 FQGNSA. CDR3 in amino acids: CASSTQGDTEAFF. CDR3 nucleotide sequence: TGTGCCAGCAGCACACAGGGCGACACTGAAGCTTTCTTT.

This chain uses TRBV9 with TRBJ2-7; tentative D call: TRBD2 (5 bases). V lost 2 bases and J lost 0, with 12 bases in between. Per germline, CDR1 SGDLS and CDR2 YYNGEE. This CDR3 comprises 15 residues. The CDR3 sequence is CASSVGGSSSYEQYF. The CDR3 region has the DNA TGTGCCAGCAGCGTGGGCGGGTCGAGCTCCTACGAGCAGTACTTC.

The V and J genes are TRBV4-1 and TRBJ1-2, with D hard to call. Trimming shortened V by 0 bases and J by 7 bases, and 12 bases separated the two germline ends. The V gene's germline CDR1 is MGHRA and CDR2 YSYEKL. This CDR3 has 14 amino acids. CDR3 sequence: CASSQERSRPGYTF. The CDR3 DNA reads TGCGCCAGCAGCCAAGAAAGAAGTAGACCTGGCTACACCTTC.

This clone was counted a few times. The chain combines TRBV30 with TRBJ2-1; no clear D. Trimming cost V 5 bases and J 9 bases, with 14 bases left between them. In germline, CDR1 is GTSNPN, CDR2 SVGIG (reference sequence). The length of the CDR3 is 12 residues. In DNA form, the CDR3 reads TGTGCCTGGGGAGCTAGTCTCTCTGAGCAGTTCTTC. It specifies CAWGASLSEQFF.

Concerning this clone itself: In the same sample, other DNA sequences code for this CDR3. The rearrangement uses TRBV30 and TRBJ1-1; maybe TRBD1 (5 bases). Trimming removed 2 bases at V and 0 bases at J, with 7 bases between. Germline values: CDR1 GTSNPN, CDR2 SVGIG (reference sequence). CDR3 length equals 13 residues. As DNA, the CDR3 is TGTGCCTGGAGTCCAGGGTTGAACACTGAAGCTTTCTTT. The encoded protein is CAWSPGLNTEAFF.

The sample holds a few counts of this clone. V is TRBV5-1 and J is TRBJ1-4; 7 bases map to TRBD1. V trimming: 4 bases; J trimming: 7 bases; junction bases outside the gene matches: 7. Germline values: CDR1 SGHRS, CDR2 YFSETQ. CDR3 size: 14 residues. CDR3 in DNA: TGCGCCAGCAGCCCGGGACAGTCCAGTGAAAAACTGTTTTTT. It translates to CASSPGQSSEKLFF.

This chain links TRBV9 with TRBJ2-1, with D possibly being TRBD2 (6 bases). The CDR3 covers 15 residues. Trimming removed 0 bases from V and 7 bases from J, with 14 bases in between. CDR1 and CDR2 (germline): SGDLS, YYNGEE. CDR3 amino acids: CASSVGSDAGNEQFF. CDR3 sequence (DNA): TGTGCCAGCAGCGTAGGGAGCGACGCGGGGAATGAGCAGTTCTTC.